The 14 T cell receptor beta chains presented below share a single source sample, sequenced in a study of blood T cells in healthy people across ages. A second PCR of about 7 to 12 cycles used a sample-barcoded 5' primer and a J-beta primer mix. TCRdb redid the calling of the 5' RACE reads with MiXCR, one entry per CDR3 protein. The sample lists around 790,000 distinct CDR3 sequences, under 45% occurring once. Sequenced: blood. Receptor source: a man between 60 and 70 years old in good health.

This clonotype was detected a few times. The rearrangement uses TRBV15 and TRBJ2-5; TRBD1 matches 7 bases. CDR1 is LNHNV and CDR2 is YYDKDF in the germline V gene (reference sequence). Trimming took 2 bases from V and 4 from J; bases not matched to a gene: 10. CDR3 length: 16 amino acids. CDR3 bases: TGTGCCACCAGCAGACTAACTACAGGGGTGGGAGAGACCCAGTACTTC. This sequence encodes CATSRLTTGVGETQYF. The variable domain in full, with the rest retrieved from reference TRBV15 and TRBJ2-5, is DAMVIQNPRYQVTQFGKPVTLSCSQTLNHNVMYWYQQKSSQAPKLLFHYYDKDFNNEADTPDNFQSRRPNTSFCFLDIRSPGLGDTAMYLCATSRLTTGVGETQYFGPGTRLLVL.

The chain has TRBV19 and TRBJ2-5; weak D call: TRBD1 (5 bases). V shed 5 bases and J shed 2 bases, with 21 bases lying between them. Germline CDR1 reads LNHDA; CDR2 reads SQIVND (reference sequence). The CDR3 has 17 residues. The CDR3: CASSSRFRRTPQETQYF. DNA of the CDR3: TGTGCCAGTAGTTCTCGCTTTAGAAGGACACCTCAAGAGACCCAGTACTTC.

The genes are TRBV4-3 and TRBJ2-6; D gene uncertain. CDR1 is LGHNA, CDR2 YSLEER, per germline. Trimming stripped 3 bases from V and 0 bases from J, with 6 bases between. The CDR3 extends over 15 amino acids. DNA for the CDR3: TGCGCCAGCAGCCAGGAAGTCTCTGGGGCCAACGTCCTGACTTTC. Amino acids: CASSQEVSGANVLTF.

V usage is TRBV29-1 and J usage is TRBJ1-2; 8 nucleotides agree with TRBD1. J was trimmed by 7 bases and V by 0 bases; bases with no gene match: 7. The germline CDR1 and CDR2 sequences are SQVTM and ANQGSEA. The CDR3 runs 14 residues. The CDR3 DNA reads TGCAGCGTTGAAGACCCCGGGACAGGTTTTGGCTACACCTTC. Translated, it gives CSVEDPGTGFGYTF.

This clonotype was counted a few times. The chain has TRBV29-1 and TRBJ2-3; 7 bases map to TRBD2. This CDR3 is built from 13 residues. CDR1 and CDR2 from the germline V gene are SQVTM and ANQGSEA. V was clipped by 4 bases and J by 3 bases; unmatched bases: 4. In nucleotides, the CDR3 is TGCAGCGTTGGGGGGGGAAAAACAGATACGCAGTATTTT. The encoded protein is CSVGGGKTDTQYF.

The V call is TRBV12-3 or TRBV12-4, the J call TRBJ2-2; TRBD1 might be the D (5 bases). This CDR3 is built from 16 residues. V gave up 1 base and J gave up 4 bases, with 13 bases separating them. The CDR3 DNA reads as TGTGCCAGCAGTTTAGAGACAGCGTGGGGCACCGGGGAGCTGTTTTTT. Translation: CASSLETAWGTGELFF.

This chain links TRBV29-1 with TRBJ1-2; no clear D. Germline V gives CDR1 SQVTM, CDR2 ANQGSEA. The V and J ends lost 6 bases and 12 bases respectively, with 23 bases between them. This CDR3 has 13 amino acids. The DNA of the CDR3 is TGCAGCGTCCTCCTTATCGGTTCGATGGGCCACACCTTC. This encodes CSVLLIGSMGHTF. Full variable domain (outside the CDR3, taken from reference TRBV29-1 and TRBJ1-2): SAVISQKPSRDICQRGTSLTIQCQVDSQVTMMFWYRQQPGQSLTLIATANQGSEATYESGFVIDKFPISRPNLTFSTLTVSNMSPEDSSIYLCSVLLIGSMGHTFGSGTRLTVV.

This clonotype was detected only once. This chain links TRBV20-1 with TRBJ2-3; D is unclear. The germline V gene encodes CDR1 DFQATT and CDR2 SNEGSKA (reference sequence). CDR3 length: 11 amino acids. V gave up 3 bases and J gave up 5 bases, with 6 bases separating them. Here the CDR3 reads CSARAKDTQYF. The CDR3 DNA sequence: TGCAGTGCTAGGGCGAAAGATACGCAGTATTTT.

This rearrangement joins TRBV11-2 to TRBJ2-3; tentative D call: TRBD2 (6 bases). The CDR3 extends over 15 amino acids. Between the trimmed V and J ends, which lost 1 base and 3 bases, there was a span of 11 bases. The germline CDR1 and CDR2 sequences are SGHAT and FQNNGV. This chain's CDR3 is CASSLVPLATDTQYF. The CDR3 DNA reads as TGTGCCAGCAGCTTAGTTCCCCTAGCGACAGATACGCAGTATTTT.

The V call is TRBV5-1, the J call TRBJ2-7; 10 bases map to TRBD1. The assigned J gene may be wrong: the sequence end matches TRBJ2-4 better. The CDR3 sequence is 16 residues long. From germline, CDR1 is SGHRS and CDR2 YFSETQ. The CDR3 region is CASSLEHPGQGNIQYF. The CDR3 DNA reads TGCGCCAGCAGCTTGGAGCACCCGGGACAGGGGAACATTCAGTACTTC.

This clonotype was counted a few times. V and J are TRBV10-3 and TRBJ2-7, with 7 bases identical to TRBD1. The CDR3 is made up of 15 amino acids. Germline CDR1 reads ENHRY; CDR2 reads SYGVKD. V lost 10 bases to trimming and J lost 0 bases; unmatched junction nucleotides: 12. This CDR3 reads CATTSGTASSYEQYF. The CDR3 bases are TGTGCCACAACTTCCGGGACAGCAAGCTCCTACGAGCAGTACTTC.

The CDR3 nucleotides are TGTGCCAGCAGCCAAGAAGATAGCGGGCACTCCTACGAGCAGTACTTC. The encoded protein is CASSQEDSGHSYEQYF. V gene TRBV3-1 combines with J gene TRBJ2-5; 7 bases align to TRBD2. TRBJ2-7 matches the DNA end more closely, so the J call is doubtful. The CDR3 spans 16 residues. Germline CDR1 and CDR2: LGHDT and YNNKEL (reference sequence).

This clonotype has only a few counts. This rearrangement joins TRBV20-1 to TRBJ2-5; 8 nucleotides line up with TRBD2. Germline lookup yields CDR1 DFQATT and CDR2 SNEGSKA (reference sequence). Losses at the gene ends were 3 bases for V and 2 bases for J; bases not matched to a gene: 5. The CDR3 loop spans 14 amino acids. The CDR3 here is CSASPSGSQETQYF. The DNA for the CDR3 is TGCAGTGCTAGTCCTAGCGGGTCACAAGAGACCCAGTACTTC.

The V call is TRBV12-3 or TRBV12-4, the J call TRBJ1-2; the D gene is possibly TRBD1 (5 bases). V gave up 8 bases and J gave up 5 bases, with 18 bases separating them. The CDR3 is made up of 14 amino acids. The CDR3 reads CASRDGQLGYGYTF. For the CDR3, the DNA is TGTGCCAGCCGGGACGGACAACTGGGTTATGGCTACACCTTC.